This T cell receptor (beta chain) was retrieved from a study of low-dose radiotherapy and immunotherapy resistance in tumors. Study as a whole: Treatment of Cohort 1 consisted of 0.5 Gy per fraction every 2 weeks, adding up to 6.5 Gy. Daily oral aspirin at 300 mg began on cycle 1 day 1 and lasted four cycles. Treatment included intravenous cyclophosphamide dosed at 200 mg/m2 every two weeks, one day before radiation and immunotherapy. Individuals in Cohort 2 had 1 Gy per fraction every two weeks, adding up to 13 Gy over 26 weeks.

Indicated time point: before trial treatment. This clonotype was recorded at least ten times. Priming of first-strand cDNA relied on TRAV- and TRBV-specific primers (covering alpha and beta chains). The authors amplified TCRs for around 20 PCR cycles with a constant-region primer and a V-primer adapter. TCRdb recomputed calls from the reads with MiXCR, one row per CDR3 protein. The sample records roughly 60,000 distinct CDR3 sequences, roughly a quarter being singletons. The trim removed 5 bases at V and 1 base at J, leaving 9 bases unmatched. Germline CDR1 and CDR2: PRHDT and FYEKMQ (reference sequence). The CDR3 is 17 residues long.

This TCR derives from a male donor with prostate cancer. The specimen was PBMCs, collected before treatment. The V and J genes are TRBV13 and TRBJ2-3; 10 nucleotides match TRBD2. CDR3 sequence: CASSPPGLAFGTDTQYF. The CDR3 DNA reads as TGTGCCAGCAGCCCGCCGGGACTAGCGTTTGGCACAGATACGCAGTATTTT.